This T cell receptor beta chain was recorded in a study of control samples from healthy donors and cancer patients. This CDR3 has 17 residues. Trimming cost V 4 bases and J 0 bases, with 16 bases left between them. The V gene's germline CDR1 is SGHAT and CDR2 FQNNGV. Here immunoSEQ multiplex PCR was the method, and the copy in TCRdb shows in-frame clones only, minus some. The table records approximately 120,000 clones, roughly 91% of them present only once. Input material: blood. This chain links TRBV11-2 with TRBJ1-3; possibly TRBD1 for D (6 bases). The sequence came from a woman between 50 and 59 years old in good health. This CDR3 reads CASSSPRGQFSGNTIYF. The CDR3 nucleotides are TGTGCCAGCAGCTCGCCCCGGGGACAATTCTCTGGAAACACCATATATTTT.